This is a list of T cell receptor beta chains from one sample in a study of blood T cell repertoires in COVID-19. The table came from immunoSEQ multiplex PCR; TCRdb's copy has only in-frame clones and leaves some out. The sample has about 180,000 clones; around 80% are singletons. The sequenced sample consisted of peripheral blood. The receptors were gathered from a human donor in a cohort sampled during active COVID-19. CDR3s include the opening cysteine and the closing phenylalanine or tryptophan.

v_gene: TRBV9; j_gene: TRBJ2-1; CDR3aa: CASSVATGRYNEQFF
v_gene: TRBV5-4; j_gene: TRBJ1-3; CDR3aa: CASSRGNSGNTIYF
v_gene: TRBV19; j_gene: TRBJ2-7; CDR3aa: CASSINPFEQYF
v_gene: TRBV15; j_gene: TRBJ1-2; CDR3aa: CATSSGVLYGYTF
v_gene: TRBV14; j_gene: TRBJ1-1; CDR3aa: CASSLLTGMSEAFF
v_gene: TRBV5-1; j_gene: TRBJ2-1; CDR3aa: CASSKDRVNEQFF
v_gene: TRBV7-2; j_gene: TRBJ2-1; CDR3aa: CASSLGTNNEQFF
v_gene: TRBV6-5; j_gene: TRBJ2-2; CDR3aa: CASSPQGTGELFF
v_gene: TRBV10-1; j_gene: TRBJ2-3; CDR3aa: CASSEGGGADTQYF
v_gene: TRBV10-3; j_gene: TRBJ2-3; CDR3aa: CAIGRAGANTDTQYF
v_gene: TRBV7-9; j_gene: TRBJ2-1; CDR3aa: CASSLLGFNEQFF
v_gene: TRBV5-1; j_gene: TRBJ2-1; CDR3aa: CASSTGLAGGREQFF
v_gene: TRBV19; j_gene: TRBJ2-1; CDR3aa: CASRTSGGPYNEQFF
v_gene: TRBV7-3; j_gene: TRBJ2-3; CDR3aa: CASSPGGPDTDTQYF
v_gene: TRBV6-5; j_gene: TRBJ2-5; CDR3aa: CASSYQGQGGETQYF
v_gene: TRBV12-3/TRBV12-4; j_gene: TRBJ1-2; CDR3aa: CASSLQGTYGYTF
v_gene: TRBV7-8; j_gene: TRBJ2-6; CDR3aa: CASSLVLGAPGANVLTF
v_gene: TRBV19; j_gene: TRBJ1-1; CDR3aa: CASSIAWDRDEAFF
v_gene: TRBV9; j_gene: TRBJ1-1; CDR3aa: CASTREGGGDTEAFF
v_gene: TRBV6-5; j_gene: TRBJ1-2; CDR3aa: CASSYAAGLTRGYTF
v_gene: TRBV5-4; j_gene: TRBJ2-5; CDR3aa: CASSLDGTSEETQYF
v_gene: TRBV5-8; j_gene: TRBJ2-7; CDR3aa: CASSLTAGGRYEQYF
v_gene: TRBV5-1; j_gene: TRBJ2-3; CDR3aa: CASSPYPAREGTDTQYF
v_gene: TRBV2; j_gene: TRBJ1-2; CDR3aa: CASSGTGDGYTF
v_gene: TRBV5-1; j_gene: TRBJ1-6; CDR3aa: CASSTDSFINSPLHF
v_gene: TRBV5-4; j_gene: TRBJ2-7; CDR3aa: CASSLSSGTSDYYEQYF
v_gene: TRBV7-7; j_gene: TRBJ2-1; CDR3aa: CASSPSGLAPYNEQFF
v_gene: TRBV19; j_gene: TRBJ2-7; CDR3aa: CASSILTGPTYEQYF